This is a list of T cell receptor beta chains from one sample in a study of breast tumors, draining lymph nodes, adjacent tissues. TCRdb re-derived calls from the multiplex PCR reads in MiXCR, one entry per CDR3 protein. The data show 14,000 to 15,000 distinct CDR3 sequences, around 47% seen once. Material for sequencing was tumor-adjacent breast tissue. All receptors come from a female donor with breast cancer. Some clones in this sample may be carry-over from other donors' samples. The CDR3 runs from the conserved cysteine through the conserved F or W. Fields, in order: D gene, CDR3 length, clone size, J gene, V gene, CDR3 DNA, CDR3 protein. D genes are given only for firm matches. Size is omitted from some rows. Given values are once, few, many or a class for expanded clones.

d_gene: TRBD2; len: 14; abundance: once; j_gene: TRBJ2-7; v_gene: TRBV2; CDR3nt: TGTGCCAGCAGTGCGGATAGCGGGAACTACGAGCAGTACTTC; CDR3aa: CASSADSGNYEQYF
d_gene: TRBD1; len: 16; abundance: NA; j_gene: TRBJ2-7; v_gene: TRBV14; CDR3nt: TGTGCCAGCAGCCAAGCCCCGGGACAGGGCTCCTACGAGCAGTACTTC; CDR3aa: CASSQAPGQGSYEQYF
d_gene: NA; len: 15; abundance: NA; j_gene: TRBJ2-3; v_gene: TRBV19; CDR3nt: TGTGCCAGTAGTCAGGACTGGGGTAGCACAGATACGCAGTATTTT; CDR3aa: CASSQDWGSTDTQYF
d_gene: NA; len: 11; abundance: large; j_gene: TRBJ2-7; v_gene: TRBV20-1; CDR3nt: TGCAGTGCTAGACGCGGTTTCGAGCAGTACTTC; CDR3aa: CSARRGFEQYF
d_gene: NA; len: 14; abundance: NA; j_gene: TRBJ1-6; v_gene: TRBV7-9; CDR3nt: TGTGCCAGCAGCCTCGAGGGGGGTAATTCACCCCTCCACTTT; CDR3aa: CASSLEGGNSPLHF
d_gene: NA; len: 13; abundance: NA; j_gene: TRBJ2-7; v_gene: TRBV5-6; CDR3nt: TGTGCCAGCCGGGGACAAGAACTCTACGAGCGGTACTTC; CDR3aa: CASRGQELYERYF
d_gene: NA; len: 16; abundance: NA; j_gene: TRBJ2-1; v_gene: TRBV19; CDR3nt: TGTGCCAGTAGTATAGTTAGGGTTCCCTCCTACAATGAGCAGTTCTTC; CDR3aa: CASSIVRVPSYNEQFF
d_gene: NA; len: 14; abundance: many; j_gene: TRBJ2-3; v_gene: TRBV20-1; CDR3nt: TGCAGTGCCAAACCCGGCTCCAGCACAGATACGCAGTATTTT; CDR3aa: CSAKPGSSTDTQYF
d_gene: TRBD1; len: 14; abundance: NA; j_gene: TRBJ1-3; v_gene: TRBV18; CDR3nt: TGTGCCAGCTCACGACAGGGGTCTGGAAACACCATATATTTT; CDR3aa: CASSRQGSGNTIYF
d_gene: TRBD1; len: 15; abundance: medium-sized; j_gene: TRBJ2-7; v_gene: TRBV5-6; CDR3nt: TGTGCCAGCAGCTCGTTGGGACAGGGGAACTACGAGCAGTACTTC; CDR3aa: CASSSLGQGNYEQYF
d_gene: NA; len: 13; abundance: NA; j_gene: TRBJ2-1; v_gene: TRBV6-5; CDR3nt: TGTGCCAGCAGTCACGACAGATACAATGGGCAGTTCTTC; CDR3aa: CASSHDRYNGQFF
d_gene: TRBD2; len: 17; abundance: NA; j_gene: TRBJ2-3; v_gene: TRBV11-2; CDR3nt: TGTGCCAGCAGCTTAAGGGGACTAGCAGGAGGTATAGATACGCAGTATTTT; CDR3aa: CASSLRGLAGGIDTQYF
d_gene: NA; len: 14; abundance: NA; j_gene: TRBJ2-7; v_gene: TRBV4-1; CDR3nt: TGCGCCAGCAGCCAAGAGGAAGGGAGAGACGAGCAGTACTTC; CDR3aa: CASSQEEGRDEQYF
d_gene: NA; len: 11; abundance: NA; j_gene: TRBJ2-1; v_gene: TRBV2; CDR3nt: TGTGCCAGCAGTGCTGACAGTAAGCATTTCTTC; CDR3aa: CASSADSKHFF
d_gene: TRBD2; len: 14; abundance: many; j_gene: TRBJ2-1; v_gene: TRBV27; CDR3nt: TGTGCCAGCAGACTAGCGGGAGGGGGACATGAGCAGTTCTTC; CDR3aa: CASRLAGGGHEQFF
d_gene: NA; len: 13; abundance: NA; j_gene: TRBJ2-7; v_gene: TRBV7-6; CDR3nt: TGTGCCAGCAGCTTAGGGGACAACTACGAGCAGTACTTC; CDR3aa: CASSLGDNYEQYF
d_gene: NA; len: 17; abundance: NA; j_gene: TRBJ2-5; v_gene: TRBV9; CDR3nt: TGTGCCAGCAGCTCGCGGGCAGGGGCAGGGCCACAAGAGACCCAGTACTTC; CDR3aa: CASSSRAGAGPQETQYF
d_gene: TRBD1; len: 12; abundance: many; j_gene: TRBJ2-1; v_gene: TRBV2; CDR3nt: TGTGCCAGCAGCACAGGGGAAGATGAGCAGTTCTTC; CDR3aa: CASSTGEDEQFF
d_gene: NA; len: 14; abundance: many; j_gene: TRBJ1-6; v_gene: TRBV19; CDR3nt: TGTGCCAGTAGTATAGGGGAAGCGGATTCACCCCTCCACTTT; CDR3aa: CASSIGEADSPLHF
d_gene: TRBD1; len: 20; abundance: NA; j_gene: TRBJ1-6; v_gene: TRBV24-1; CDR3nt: TGTGCCACCAGTGACATTGAAGAACGGACAGGGGGCGCCTATAATTCACCCCTCCACTTT; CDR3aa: CATSDIEERTGGAYNSPLHF
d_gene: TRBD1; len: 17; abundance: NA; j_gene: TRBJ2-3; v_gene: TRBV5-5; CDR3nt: TGTGCCAGCAGCTTGGGACAGGGAGCGATAGACACAGATACGCAGTATTTT; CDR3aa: CASSLGQGAIDTDTQYF
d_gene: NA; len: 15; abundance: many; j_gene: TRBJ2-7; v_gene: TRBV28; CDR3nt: TGTGCCAGCAGCTTACGCATGGCGGCTTCCTACGAGCAGTACTTC; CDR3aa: CASSLRMAASYEQYF
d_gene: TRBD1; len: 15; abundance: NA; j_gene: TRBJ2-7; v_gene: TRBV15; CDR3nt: TGTGCCACCAGCAGAGGGGACAGGGGAATGAACGAGCAGTACTTC; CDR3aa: CATSRGDRGMNEQYF
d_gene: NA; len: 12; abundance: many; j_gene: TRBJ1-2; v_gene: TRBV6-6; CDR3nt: TGTGCCAGCACCGGTGTTGTGGGGGCCGATTTCTTC; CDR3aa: CASTGVVGADFF
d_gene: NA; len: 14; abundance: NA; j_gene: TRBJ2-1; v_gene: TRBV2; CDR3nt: TGTGCCAGCAGGCGGCAAAGAGGGTACAATGAGCAGTTCTTC; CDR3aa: CASRRQRGYNEQFF
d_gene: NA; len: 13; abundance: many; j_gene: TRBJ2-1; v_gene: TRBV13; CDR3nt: TGTGCCAGCAGCTTAGCTGATAAGAATGAGCAGTTCTTC; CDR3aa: CASSLADKNEQFF
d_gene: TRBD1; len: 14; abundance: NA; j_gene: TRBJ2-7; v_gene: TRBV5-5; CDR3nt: TGTGCCAGCAGCGGGGGACAGGCGGCGTACGAGCAGTACTTC; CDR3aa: CASSGGQAAYEQYF
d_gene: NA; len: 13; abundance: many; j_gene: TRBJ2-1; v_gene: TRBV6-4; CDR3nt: TGTGCCAGCAGTCGGGCCCCCGGCGGTGAGCAGTTCTTC; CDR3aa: CASSRAPGGEQFF
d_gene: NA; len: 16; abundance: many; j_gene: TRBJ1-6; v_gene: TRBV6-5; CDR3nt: TGTGCCAGCAGTTACTCTGGAGGGGGGAATAATTCACCCCTCCACTTT; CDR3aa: CASSYSGGGNNSPLHF
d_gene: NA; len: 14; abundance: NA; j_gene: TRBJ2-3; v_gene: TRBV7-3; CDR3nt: TGTGCCAGCAGCTTAACAGGGGGCACAGATACGCAGTATTTT; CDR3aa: CASSLTGGTDTQYF
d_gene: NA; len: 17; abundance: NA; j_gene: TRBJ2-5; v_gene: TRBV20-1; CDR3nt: TGCAGTGCTCGAGACCCCATTCAAACTGCCGGGGGCCAGACCCAGTACTTC; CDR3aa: CSARDPIQTAGGQTQYF
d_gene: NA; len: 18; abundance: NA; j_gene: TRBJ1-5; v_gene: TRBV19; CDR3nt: TGTGCCAGTAGTATCTTGGGGCAGAGACTTTATAGCGATCAGCCCCAGCATTTT; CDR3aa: CASSILGQRLYSDQPQHF
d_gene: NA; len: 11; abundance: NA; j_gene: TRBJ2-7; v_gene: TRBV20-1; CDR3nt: TGCAGTGCTAAAGGGTTATACGAGCAGTACTTC; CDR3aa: CSAKGLYEQYF
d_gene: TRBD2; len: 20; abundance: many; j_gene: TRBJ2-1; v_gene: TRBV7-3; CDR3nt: TGTGCCAGCAGCCTAATACCCGAACTAGCGGGAGGTCAATGGTACAATGAGCAGTTCTTC; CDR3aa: CASSLIPELAGGQWYNEQFF
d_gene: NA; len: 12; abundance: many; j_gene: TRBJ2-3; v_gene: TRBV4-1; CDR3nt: TGCGCCAGCAGCCGACAGGTAAATACGCAGTATTTT; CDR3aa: CASSRQVNTQYF
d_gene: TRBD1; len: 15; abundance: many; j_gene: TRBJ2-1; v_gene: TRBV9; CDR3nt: TGTGCCAGCAGTGACACGGGACAGGGGTTCGGTGAGCAGTTCTTC; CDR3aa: CASSDTGQGFGEQFF
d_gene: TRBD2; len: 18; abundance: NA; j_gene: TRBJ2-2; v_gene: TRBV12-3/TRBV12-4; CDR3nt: TGTGCCAGCAGTTTGCCCCCGTATGCAGCGGGAGAAGCCGGGGAGCTGTTTTTT; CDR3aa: CASSLPPYAAGEAGELFF
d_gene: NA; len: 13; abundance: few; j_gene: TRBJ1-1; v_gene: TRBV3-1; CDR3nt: TGTGCCAGCAGCCAAGGAAGGGTCAGGGAGGCTTTCTTT; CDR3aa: CASSQGRVREAFF
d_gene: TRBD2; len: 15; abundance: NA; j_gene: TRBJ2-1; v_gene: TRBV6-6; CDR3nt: TGTGCCAGCAGCCCTTCGGCCGGGGGGGGCAATGAGCAGTTCTTC; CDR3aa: CASSPSAGGGNEQFF
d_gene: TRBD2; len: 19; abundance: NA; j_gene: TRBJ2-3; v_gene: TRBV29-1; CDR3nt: TGCAGCGTTGAAGGGAACGCCGGGACTAGCGGGGGGCCTCAAGATACGCAGTATTTT; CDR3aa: CSVEGNAGTSGGPQDTQYF
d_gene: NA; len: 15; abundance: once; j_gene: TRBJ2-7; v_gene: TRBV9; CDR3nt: TGTGCCAGCAGCGACCGTACCAAGGACAGCTACGAGCAGTACTTC; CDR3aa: CASSDRTKDSYEQYF
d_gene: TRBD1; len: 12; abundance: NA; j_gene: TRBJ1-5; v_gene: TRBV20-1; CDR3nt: TGCAGTGCGGAACAGGGGGCGCAGCCCCAGCATTTT; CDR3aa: CSAEQGAQPQHF
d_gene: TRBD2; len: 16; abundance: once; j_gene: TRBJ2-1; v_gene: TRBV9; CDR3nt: TGTGCCAGCAGCGCCCGGAATAGCGGGAGGCTCAATGAGCAGTTCTTC; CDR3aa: CASSARNSGRLNEQFF
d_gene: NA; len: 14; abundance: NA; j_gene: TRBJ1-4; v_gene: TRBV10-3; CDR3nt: TGTGCCATCAGTGAGTCAGGTCTTGATGAAAAACTGTCTTTT; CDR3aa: CAISESGLDEKLSF
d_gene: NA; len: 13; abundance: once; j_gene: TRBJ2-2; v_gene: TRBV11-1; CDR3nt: TGTGCCAGCAGAGGGCGGAACACCGCGGAGCTGTTCTTT; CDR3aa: CASRGRNTAELFF
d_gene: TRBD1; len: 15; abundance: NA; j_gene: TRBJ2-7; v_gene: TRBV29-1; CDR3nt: TGCAGCGTTGCTACCGCCCGGGACAGGGGTATGAAGCAGTACTTC; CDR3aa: CSVATARDRGMKQYF
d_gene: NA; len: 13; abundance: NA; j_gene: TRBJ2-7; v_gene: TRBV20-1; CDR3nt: TGCAGTGCTAGGGGCAGGGCCTCCTACGAGCAGTACTTC; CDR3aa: CSARGRASYEQYF
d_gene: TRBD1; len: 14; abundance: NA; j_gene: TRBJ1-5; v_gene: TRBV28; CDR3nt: TGTGCCAGCACCGGGGACAGTTACACAGATACGCAGCATTTT; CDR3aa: CASTGDSYTDTQHF
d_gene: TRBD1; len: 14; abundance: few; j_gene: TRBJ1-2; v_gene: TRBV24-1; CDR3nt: TGTGCCACCAGTGAGACAGGGAGCAACTATGGCTACACCTTC; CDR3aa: CATSETGSNYGYTF